This T cell receptor (beta chain) was sequenced in a study of blood T cell repertoires in COVID-19. This clone is a singleton in its sample. Produced via immunoSEQ multiplex PCR; TCRdb's table is partial and in-frame only. This table holds hundreds of thousands of clones, around 89% found once. The ends lost 4 bases at V and 1 base at J; junction bases unmatched: 5. CDR1 is SGDLS and CDR2 is YYNGEE in the germline V gene. The CDR3 extends over 15 amino acids. Sequenced sample: PBMCs or T cells enriched from blood (not recorded which). J is TRBJ2-3 and V is TRBV9; 8 nucleotides agree with TRBD1. This receptor was identified in a woman in her 50s who had recovered from COVID-19. This CDR3 reads CASSRTGKGTDTQYF. As DNA, the CDR3 is TGTGCCAGCAGCAGGACAGGGAAGGGCACAGATACGCAGTATTTT.